These 28 T cell receptor beta chains came from one sample sequenced in a study of shared clonotypes between healthy human individuals. Terminally differentiated effector memory CD45RA+ cells were left out of the naive CD8 fraction, which was CD45RO-negative and positively selected for CCR7. Only in-frame clones appear in the TCRdb table, and some are missing; sequencing was by immunoSEQ multiplex PCR. The sample contains a few million clones, just over 90% of which appear only once. Material for sequencing was naive CD8+ T cells from PBMCs. These receptors all stem from a young man in good health. Some clones in this sample may be carry-over from other donors' samples.

The chain recombines TRBV29-1 with TRBJ2-1; 13 nucleotides align to TRBD2. Germline assignment: CDR1 SQVTM and CDR2 ANQGSEA. CDR3 length equals 14 residues. After removal of 7 bases from V and 5 bases from J, the junction contained 5 bases not matched to a gene. CDR3 protein: CSAGLAGVDNEQFF. The CDR3 DNA is TGCAGCGCCGGACTAGCGGGAGTTGACAATGAGCAGTTCTTC.

The gene calls are TRBV15 and TRBJ2-7, with 8 bases fitting TRBD1. The CDR3 runs to 16 residues. In germline, CDR1 is LNHNV, CDR2 YYDKDF (reference sequence). Trimming cost V 4 bases and J 2 bases; bases outside gene matches: 10. The CDR3 bases are TGTGCCACCAGCACTCGACCGGGACAGGCAGCCTACGAGCAGTACTTC. Encoded protein: CATSTRPGQAAYEQYF. Together with reference TRBV15 and TRBJ2-7, the CDR3 gives the full variable domain: DAMVIQNPRYQVTQFGKPVTLSCSQTLNHNVMYWYQQKSSQAPKLLFHYYDKDFNNEADTPDNFQSRRPNTSFCFLDIRSPGLGDTAMYLCATSTRPGQAAYEQYFGPGTRLTVT.

The DNA of the CDR3 is TGTGTCAGAAGCGTTAGGGACGACAGACCTGGGACTGAAGCTTTCTTT. This codes for CVRSVRDDRPGTEAFF. The chain is built from TRBV7-5 and TRBJ1-1. TRBV7-5 is flagged as a pseudogene. This CDR3 has 16 amino acids.

On this clone: Distinct nucleotide sequences in the sample also encode this CDR3. The rearrangement joins TRBV27 to TRBJ1-2; 8 bases map to TRBD1. V lost 6 bases to trimming and J lost 0 bases; unmatched junction nucleotides: 0. The CDR3 covers 13 residues. CDR1 is MNHEY, CDR2 SMNVEV, per germline (reference sequence). The CDR3 nucleotides are TGTGCCAGCAGGACAGGGGCTAACTATGGCTACACCTTC. It is translated as CASRTGANYGYTF.

The chain carries TRBV27 and TRBJ1-4; tentatively, D is TRBD1 (5 bases). Deletions cut 3 bases from V and 7 bases from J, with 12 bases between. The CDR3 is 14 amino acids. Germline CDR1 MNHEY, CDR2 SMNVEV (reference sequence). CDR3 nucleotides: TGTGCCAGCAGTTTTCAGGGTTTAGGTGAAAAACTGTTTTTT. It translates to CASSFQGLGEKLFF.

The chain carries TRBV5-5 and TRBJ2-7; TRBD1 matches 7 bases. The germline CDR1 and CDR2 sequences are SGHKS and YYEKEE (reference sequence). The CDR3 has 13 residues. Losses at the gene ends were 3 bases for V and 4 bases for J; bases not matched to a gene: 4. CDR3 sequence: CASSWTGPYEQYF. The CDR3 bases are TGTGCCAGCAGCTGGACAGGACCATACGAGCAGTACTTC.

This chain joins TRBV27 and TRBJ2-7; D remains unclear. Germline CDR1 MNHEY, CDR2 SMNVEV (reference sequence). V was trimmed by 4 bases and J by 2 bases, leaving 9 bases between them. The CDR3 is 13 amino acids. The CDR3 here is CASSWASTYEQYF. Here the CDR3 DNA reads TGTGCCAGCAGTTGGGCCTCTACCTACGAGCAGTACTTC.

The chain employs TRBV27 and TRBJ2-5; D is ambiguous. Germline V gene data show CDR1 as MNHEY and CDR2 as SMNVEV (reference sequence). Trimming left V 1 base short and J 4 bases short, with 16 bases between. The CDR3 loop spans 16 amino acids. The DNA for the CDR3 is TGTGCCAGCAGTTTATTAGGGTTCAGCTCCGGAGAGACCCAGTACTTC. Residues: CASSLLGFSSGETQYF.

The rearrangement joins TRBV11-2 to TRBJ2-3, with D unclear. CDR3 length equals 13 residues. The germline V and J ends were trimmed by 3 bases and 3 bases, with 7 bases remaining between them. Germline V gives CDR1 SGHAT, CDR2 FQNNGV. The CDR3 region has the DNA TGTGCCAGCAGCTTTTGGCGGACAGATACGCAGTATTTT. Translating gives CASSFWRTDTQYF.

The chain joins TRBV28 to TRBJ1-4, with D possibly TRBD1 on 5 matching bases. This CDR3 contains 14 residues. From germline, CDR1 is MDHEN and CDR2 SYDVKM. Trimming shortened V by 5 bases and J by 3 bases, and 10 bases separated the two germline ends. The CDR3 spells CASSEMGPNEKLFF. The CDR3 region has the DNA TGTGCCAGCAGTGAAATGGGGCCTAATGAAAAACTGTTTTTT. The whole variable domain, remainder taken from reference TRBV28 and TRBJ1-4, is DVKVTQSSRYLVKRTGEKVFLECVQDMDHENMFWYRQDPGLGLRLIYFSYDVKMKEKGDIPEGYSVSREKKERFSLILESASTNQTSMYLCASSEMGPNEKLFFGSGTQLSVL.

V and J are TRBV7-6 and TRBJ2-7; the D gene could be TRBD1 or TRBD2 (7 bases each). V lost 0 bases to trimming and J lost 1 base, with 13 bases between them. The CDR3 is 16 amino acids. Germline V CDR1 and CDR2: SGHVS, FNYEAQ. This chain's CDR3 is CASSLARGGTSYEQYF. The CDR3 bases are TGTGCCAGCAGCTTAGCCAGGGGGGGGACTTCCTACGAGCAGTACTTC.

The chain couples TRBV7-9 to TRBJ1-2; D perhaps matches TRBD1 (5 bases). The CDR3 runs 16 residues. Germline CDR1 SEHNR, CDR2 FQNEAQ (reference sequence). V was cut by 5 bases and J by 2 bases, with 18 bases left in between. CDR3: CASSPTAGIFNYGYTF. The CDR3 DNA follows: TGTGCCAGCAGCCCGACAGCGGGCATCTTCAACTATGGCTACACCTTC.

The chain combines TRBV10-3 with TRBJ2-7, with 12 bases that match TRBD1. Germline CDR1 is ENHRY and CDR2 is SYGVKD. The CDR3 loop spans 17 amino acids. J was trimmed by 6 bases and V by 6 bases; bases with no gene match: 15. This chain's CDR3 is CAISGTGTGGPVPEQYF. DNA of the CDR3: TGTGCCATCAGCGGCACCGGGACAGGGGGCCCGGTTCCCGAGCAGTACTTC.

The CDR3 DNA reads as TGTGCCAGCAGCGTAAGAACCGGAGGGATTGTTGCCAAGACTGAAGCTTTCTTT. The encoded protein is CASSVRTGGIVAKTEAFF. The V call is TRBV27, the J call TRBJ1-1; D unclear. Per germline, CDR1 MNHEY and CDR2 SMNVEV (reference sequence). The V end was cut by 6 bases, the J end by 5 bases, with 28 bases between. The CDR3 has 18 residues.

The CDR3 protein is CASSASGVQETQYF. The CDR3 nucleotides read TGTGCCAGCTCGGCTAGCGGGGTCCAAGAGACCCAGTACTTC. The chain employs TRBV7-7 and TRBJ2-5, with 9 bases aligning to TRBD2. In germline, CDR1 is SSHAT, CDR2 FNYEAQ (reference sequence). The V gene end was trimmed by 8 bases and the J gene end by 1 base; junction bases not matched to a gene: 5. There are 14 residues in the CDR3.

Note on this clone: Additional DNA sequences in this sample encode the identical CDR3. V and J are TRBV9 and TRBJ2-1; possible D gene TRBD1, 6 bases. V dropped 0 bases and J dropped 5 bases, with 12 bases sitting between them. This CDR3 region has 15 residues. CDR1 SGDLS and CDR2 YYNGEE come from the germline V gene. As DNA, the CDR3 is TGTGCCAGCAGCGTAGGAGGGGGACCCAACAATGAGCAGTTCTTC. The encoded protein is CASSVGGGPNNEQFF.

The chain uses TRBV11-1 and TRBJ2-1, with D possibly TRBD2 on 6 matching bases. Between the trimmed V and J ends, which lost 1 base and 7 bases, there was a span of 14 bases. CDR3 size: 15 residues. Per the germline V gene, CDR1 is SGHAT and CDR2 is FQDESV (reference sequence). The CDR3 spells CASSLDFGTENEQFF. The DNA of the CDR3 is TGTGCCAGCAGCTTAGATTTTGGGACTGAGAATGAGCAGTTCTTC.

This rearrangement joins TRBV5-1 to TRBJ1-2; unclear D gene. This CDR3 spans 15 amino acids. V was clipped by 1 base and J by 2 bases, with 12 bases between them. The germline CDR1 and CDR2 sequences are SGHRS and YFSETQ. The CDR3 nucleotides read TGCGCCAGCAGCTTGAACGCGATCATCAACTATGGCTACACCTTC. Residues: CASSLNAIINYGYTF.

V gene TRBV28 combines with J gene TRBJ1-2, with D perhaps matching TRBD1 (5 bases). Germline V lookup: CDR1 MDHEN, CDR2 SYDVKM. V lost 2 bases, J lost 8 bases, and 12 bases lay in between. The CDR3 is 13 residues long. In DNA form, the CDR3 reads TGTGCCAGCAGTTTAGGAGGGGTCGGGGGCTACACCTTC. It yields the protein CASSLGGVGGYTF.

On this clone itself: Other DNA sequences in this specimen translate into the identical CDR3. This chain uses TRBV10-3 with TRBJ2-7, with D unclear. Trimming removed 4 bases from V and 1 base from J, with 8 bases in between. The CDR3 runs to 13 residues. The germline CDR1 and CDR2 sequences are ENHRY and SYGVKD. CDR3 bases: TGTGCCATCAGTGGGACCCTTTCCTACGAGCAGTACTTC. It codes for CAISGTLSYEQYF.

This clone was detected a few times. V and J are TRBV4-1 and TRBJ1-1; weak D call: TRBD1 (5 bases). The germline V gene has CDR1 MGHRA and CDR2 YSYEKL. The CDR3 has 11 residues. The ends were cut back, 6 bases at V and 5 bases at J, with 7 bases in the middle. The CDR3 is CASSSGTEAFF. DNA for the CDR3: TGCGCCAGCAGTTCAGGGACTGAAGCTTTCTTT.

The chain uses TRBV7-9 and TRBJ1-1, with TRBD1 matching over 8 bases. Germline lookup yields CDR1 SEHNR and CDR2 FQNEAQ (reference sequence). J was trimmed by 0 bases and V by 3 bases; bases with no gene match: 0. This CDR3 spans 14 amino acids. The CDR3 here is CASSLTGVNTEAFF. Written as DNA, the CDR3 is TGTGCCAGCAGCTTGACAGGGGTGAACACTGAAGCTTTCTTT.

This clone was detected only once. This chain joins TRBV18 and TRBJ2-1; 7 nucleotides line up with TRBD1. Germline loops: CDR1 KGHSH, CDR2 LQKENI. The trim removed 5 bases at V and 5 bases at J, leaving 12 bases unmatched. CDR3 length equals 16 residues. DNA of the CDR3: TGTGCCAGCTCAGCCCGACAGGGCATGATAAACAATGAGCAGTTCTTC. This codes for CASSARQGMINNEQFF. The full variable domain, with the rest looked up from reference TRBV18 and TRBJ2-1, is NAGVMQNPRHLVRRRGQEARLRCSPMKGHSHVYWYRQLPEEGLKFMVYLQKENIIDESGMPKERFSAEFPKEGPSILRIQQVVRGDSAAYFCASSARQGMINNEQFFGPGTRLTVL.

The chain employs TRBV15 and TRBJ1-3; no clear D gene. Germline V gives CDR1 LNHNV, CDR2 YYDKDF (reference sequence). The V end lost 2 bases, the J end lost 0 bases, and 8 bases lay between the germline ends. The CDR3 is 15 amino acids. CDR3 sequence: CATSRWEHSGNTIYF. The DNA for the CDR3 is TGTGCCACCAGCAGATGGGAACACTCTGGAAACACCATATATTTT.

The chain uses TRBV4-3 and TRBJ2-1; D possibly corresponds to TRBD2 (5 bases). Germline-derived CDR1 and CDR2 are LGHNA and YSLEER. The V and J ends lost 0 bases and 4 bases respectively, with 10 bases between them. CDR3 length: 15 amino acids. CDR3 in amino acids: CASSQERGTYNEQFF. The CDR3 DNA is TGCGCCAGCAGCCAAGAACGGGGAACTTACAATGAGCAGTTCTTC.

CDR3 coding DNA: TGTGCCAGCAGTCCAGGAAAACTCTACTACAATGAGCAGTTCTTC. It encodes CASSPGKLYYNEQFF. The rearrangement links TRBV9 to TRBJ2-1; D not certain. The CDR3 sequence is 15 residues long. V dropped 5 bases and J dropped 3 bases, with 15 bases sitting between them. Germline V gene sequence: CDR1 SGDLS, CDR2 YYNGEE. The complete variable domain, with remaining parts taken from reference TRBV9 and TRBJ2-1, reads DSGVTQTPKHLITATGQRVTLRCSPRSGDLSVYWYQQSLDQGLQFLIQYYNGEERAKGNILERFSAQQFPDLHSELNLSSLELGDSALYFCASSPGKLYYNEQFFGPGTRLTVL.

The count of this clone is one. The chain couples TRBV27 to TRBJ2-7; 9 nucleotides match TRBD1. V lost 1 base and J lost 5; bases outside the gene matches: 6. The CDR3 runs 15 residues. Germline lookup yields CDR1 MNHEY and CDR2 SMNVEV (reference sequence). The CDR3 DNA reads TGTGCCAGCAGTTTATTGGGGACAGGGAAGAACGAGCAGTACTTC. Translating gives CASSLLGTGKNEQYF.

The J gene is TRBJ2-1, the V gene TRBV4-3; possibly TRBD2 for D (6 bases). This CDR3 comprises 13 residues. V lost 4 bases and J 9 bases, leaving 13 bases between the germline ends. The V gene's germline CDR1 is LGHNA and CDR2 YSLEER. The CDR3 region is CASSLLAGSEQFF. CDR3 in DNA: TGCGCCAGCAGCCTACTAGCTGGCAGTGAGCAGTTCTTC.